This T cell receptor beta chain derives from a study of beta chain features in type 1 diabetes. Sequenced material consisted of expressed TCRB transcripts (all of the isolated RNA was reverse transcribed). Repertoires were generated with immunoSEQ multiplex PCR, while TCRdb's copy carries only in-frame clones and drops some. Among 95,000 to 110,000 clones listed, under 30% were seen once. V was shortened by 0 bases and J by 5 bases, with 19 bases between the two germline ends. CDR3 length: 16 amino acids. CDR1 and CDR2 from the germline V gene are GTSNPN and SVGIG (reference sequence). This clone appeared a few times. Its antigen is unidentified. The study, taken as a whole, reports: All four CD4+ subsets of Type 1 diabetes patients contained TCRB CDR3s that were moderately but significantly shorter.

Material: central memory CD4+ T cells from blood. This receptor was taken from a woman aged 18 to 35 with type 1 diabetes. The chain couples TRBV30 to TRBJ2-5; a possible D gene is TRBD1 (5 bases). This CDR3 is CAWSVDYQGGLETQYF. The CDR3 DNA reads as TGTGCCTGGAGTGTAGATTACCAGGGTGGTTTGGAGACCCAGTACTTC.